The 5 T cell receptor beta chains reported below all come from one sample, sequenced in a study of shared clonotypes between healthy human individuals (dated by TCRdb to about 2020). Libraries were constructed by the immunoSEQ multiplex PCR assay. TCRdb re-hosts the immuneACCESS table, in-frame sequences only. Its copies lack some clones; in the studies checked, an unresolved V gene accounts for under half of them, and the cause for the rest is not known. This sample has 1.5 million to 2.5 million clones in its table, and about 95% of those were observed once. The ten top clones hold roughly 1% of the sample. CD8 naive samples were CD45RO-negative cells positively selected for CCR7, giving a CD45RA+CCR7+ population that excluded TemRA cells. Specimen: naive CD8+ T cells sorted from blood. This specimen's cell subset or site label, per the study, means: CD45RA+CCR7+. Receptors originate from a man between 18 and 29 years old in good health.

The rearrangement links TRBV5-1 to TRBJ2-3; 10 nucleotides align to TRBD1. The CDR3 has 15 residues. The V segment lost 4 bases and the J segment 2 bases; nucleotides outside the gene matches: 4. The germline V gene has CDR1 SGHRS and CDR2 YFSETQ. CDR3 in amino acids: CASSLGTGATDTQYF. CDR3 nucleotides: TGCGCCAGCAGCCTAGGGACAGGGGCCACAGATACGCAGTATTTT.

The V and J genes are TRBV10-1 and TRBJ2-3; D is possibly TRBD2 (6 bases). The CDR3 sequence is 14 residues long. V was clipped by 2 bases and J by 4 bases, with 10 bases between them. The germline V gene has CDR1 WNHNN and CDR2 SYGVQD (reference sequence). CDR3 sequence: CASSEHPGADTQYF. CDR3 coding DNA: TGCGCCAGCAGTGAGCACCCGGGGGCAGATACGCAGTATTTT.

This clone was observed a single time. The chain uses TRBV5-6 and TRBJ2-7; 9 bases agree with TRBD2. Trimming removed 7 bases from V and 3 bases from J; junction bases left unmatched: 11. Germline V lookup: CDR1 SGHDT, CDR2 YYEEEE. This CDR3 spans 15 amino acids. The CDR3 loop reads CASSSLAGAVYEQYF. In DNA form, the CDR3 reads TGTGCCAGCTCGTCGTTAGCGGGAGCTGTCTACGAGCAGTACTTC.

This chain uses TRBV27 with TRBJ2-1; 11 bases are shared with TRBD1. CDR1 is MNHEY and CDR2 is SMNVEV in the germline V gene (reference sequence). The J segment lost 4 bases and the V segment lost 5 bases, leaving 7 bases of the junction unmatched. The CDR3 is 16 amino acids. CDR3 nucleotide sequence: TGTGCCAGCAGTCCGGGACAGGGGGAGTGGTACAATGAGCAGTTCTTC. Encoded protein: CASSPGQGEWYNEQFF.

In this sample, this clone turned up once. The CDR3 sequence is CASSATGTSGGPSNTGELFF. CDR3 coding DNA: TGTGCCAGCAGCGCGACCGGGACTAGCGGGGGGCCCTCGAACACCGGGGAGCTGTTTTTT. The chain employs TRBV9 and TRBJ2-2; 15 bases match TRBD2. The V segment lost 3 bases and the J segment 0 bases; nucleotides outside the gene matches: 9. There are 20 residues in the CDR3. Germline V gives CDR1 SGDLS, CDR2 YYNGEE.